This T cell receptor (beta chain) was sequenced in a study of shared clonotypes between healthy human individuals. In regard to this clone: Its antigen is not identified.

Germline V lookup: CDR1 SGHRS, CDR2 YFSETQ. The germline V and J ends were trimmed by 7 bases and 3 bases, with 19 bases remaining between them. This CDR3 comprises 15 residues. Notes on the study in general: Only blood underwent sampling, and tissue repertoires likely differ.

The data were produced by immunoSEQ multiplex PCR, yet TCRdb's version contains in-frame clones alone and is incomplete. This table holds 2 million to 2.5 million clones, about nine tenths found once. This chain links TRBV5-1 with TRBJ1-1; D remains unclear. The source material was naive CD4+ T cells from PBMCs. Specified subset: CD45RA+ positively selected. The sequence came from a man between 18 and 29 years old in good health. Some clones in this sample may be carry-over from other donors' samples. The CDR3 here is CASRDLQGRYTEAFF. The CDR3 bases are TGCGCCAGCCGGGATCTACAAGGGAGGTACACTGAAGCTTTCTTT.